The 21 T cell receptor beta chains listed next were all sequenced from one sample in a study of CD8 T cells in Susac syndrome. After extraction with the RNeasy kit, about 0.5 to 1 ug of the RNA was reverse transcribed using random hexamers. TCRdb recomputed calls from the immunoSEQ multiplex PCR reads with MiXCR, one row per CDR3 protein. The data show about 130,000 distinct CDR3 sequences, about 95% seen once. What was sequenced was CD8+ T cells from PBMCs. The receptors come from a human donor with Susac syndrome.

The gene calls are TRBV7-3 and TRBJ2-7; weak D call: TRBD1 (6 bases). Germline V CDR1 and CDR2: SGHTA, FQGTGA. This CDR3 spans 13 amino acids. Trimming cost V 2 bases and J 6 bases, with 11 bases left between them. CDR3 in amino acids: CASSLGGSSEQYF. In DNA, the CDR3 is TGTGCCAGCAGCTTAGGGGGCTCTAGCGAGCAGTACTTC.

This chain links TRBV7-3 with TRBJ1-1, with 12 bases matching TRBD1. The junction had 13 bases not matched to a gene; V was cut back by 5 bases and J by 3 bases. The CDR3 covers 18 residues. In germline, CDR1 is SGHTA, CDR2 FQGTGA. The CDR3 DNA is TGTGCCAGCAGCCCGGGGACAGGGGGCGCGTCCTTGGACACTGAAGCTTTCTTT. Translating gives CASSPGTGGASLDTEAFF.

The rearrangement links TRBV28 to TRBJ2-2, with 9 bases identical to TRBD1. The CDR3 is 15 amino acids. V lost 6 bases to trimming and J lost 3 bases; unmatched junction nucleotides: 5. The germline CDR1 and CDR2 sequences are MDHEN and SYDVKM. The CDR3 spells CASRQGAQDTGELFF. In DNA, the CDR3 is TGTGCCAGCAGACAGGGGGCGCAGGACACCGGGGAGCTGTTTTTT. Supplemented by reference TRBV28 and TRBJ2-2, the full variable domain reads DVKVTQSSRYLVKRTGEKVFLECVQDMDHENMFWYRQDPGLGLRLIYFSYDVKMKEKGDIPEGYSVSREKKERFSLILESASTNQTSMYLCASRQGAQDTGELFFGEGSRLTVL.

This clonotype was seen just once. The chain combines TRBV15 with TRBJ1-2; D is unclear. Trimming removed 3 bases from V and 1 base from J, with 9 bases in between. The length of the CDR3 is 14 residues. The germline CDR1 and CDR2 sequences are LNHNV and YYDKDF (reference sequence). CDR3 in amino acids: CATSSGGLNYGYTF. DNA for the CDR3: TGTGCCACCAGCAGCGGCGGGCTTAACTATGGCTACACCTTC.

The gene calls are TRBV12-3 or TRBV12-4 and TRBJ2-3; tentatively, D is TRBD2 (7 bases). Deletions cut 7 bases from V and 2 bases from J, with 13 bases between. CDR3 length equals 14 residues. The CDR3 reads CASTPGGPTDTQYF. Written as DNA, the CDR3 is TGTGCCAGCACTCCCGGGGGGCCCACAGATACGCAGTATTTT.

The rearrangement joins TRBV14 to TRBJ2-1; 8 nucleotides match TRBD1. J was trimmed by 9 bases and V by 2 bases; bases with no gene match: 3. Germline loops: CDR1 SGHDN, CDR2 FVKESK. This CDR3 region has 13 residues. The DNA of the CDR3 is TGTGCCAGCAGCCAATGGACAGGGACTGAGCAGTTCTTC. Protein: CASSQWTGTEQFF.

The chain employs TRBV28 and TRBJ2-5, with D perhaps TRBD1 (5 bases). This CDR3 has 15 amino acids. Trimming cost V 6 bases and J 2 bases, with 16 bases left between them. CDR1 and CDR2 (germline): MDHEN, SYDVKM. The CDR3: CASSSTYDRQETQYF. In DNA, the CDR3 is TGTGCCAGCAGCTCCACCTACGACAGACAAGAGACCCAGTACTTC.

Here the CDR3 DNA reads TGTGCCAGCAGTTTGGGAGGGGAGTATGGCTACACCTTC. This encodes CASSLGGEYGYTF. The V and J genes are TRBV27 and TRBJ1-2; tentative D call: TRBD1 (5 bases). The CDR3 is 13 residues long. Germline V gene sequence: CDR1 MNHEY, CDR2 SMNVEV (reference sequence). V lost 3 bases and J lost 5, with 10 bases in between.

This chain joins TRBV4-1 and TRBJ2-1, with 8 bases that match TRBD2. Trimming at V came to 5 bases and at J to 8 bases, leaving 11 bases not matched to a gene. The CDR3 is 15 residues long. CDR1 and CDR2 (germline): MGHRA, YSYEKL. The CDR3 nucleotides read TGCGCCAGCAGCGTTGGGGGACTAGTGAGGGATGAGCAGTTCTTC. Amino acids: CASSVGGLVRDEQFF.

The chain couples TRBV30 to TRBJ2-1; possible D gene TRBD2, 5 bases. CDR1 is GTSNPN, CDR2 SVGIG, per germline (reference sequence). V was shortened by 5 bases and J by 0 bases, with 14 bases between the two germline ends. The CDR3 consists of 15 residues. Written as DNA, the CDR3 is TGTGCCTGGGAACCGGGGTCACGCTCCTACAATGAGCAGTTCTTC. Amino acids: CAWEPGSRSYNEQFF.

This clonotype was detected only a few times. V gene TRBV7-9 combines with J gene TRBJ2-5; 9 nucleotides agree with TRBD1. The germline V gene has CDR1 SEHNR and CDR2 FQNEAQ (reference sequence). V lost 5 bases and J lost 4; bases outside the gene matches: 5. There are 14 residues in the CDR3. The DNA for the CDR3 is TGTGCCAGCAGCAATAACAGGGGGCGAGAGACCCAGTACTTC. The encoded protein is CASSNNRGRETQYF.

This clonotype was picked up one time. The chain joins TRBV12-3 or TRBV12-4 to TRBJ1-1, with D possibly TRBD1 on 5 matching bases. There are 16 residues in the CDR3. The V gene lost 5 bases and the J gene lost 5 bases, with 21 bases spanning the gap. CDR3 region: CASSGQGFGSFTEAFF. CDR3 in DNA: TGTGCCAGCAGTGGGCAGGGCTTTGGTTCATTTACTGAAGCTTTCTTT.

The chain has TRBV9 and TRBJ2-5; TRBD1 agrees at 9 bases. Per the germline V gene, CDR1 is SGDLS and CDR2 is YYNGEE. The CDR3 runs to 14 residues. The ends lost 4 bases at V and 3 bases at J; junction bases unmatched: 4. CDR3 in DNA: TGTGCCAGCAGCCCCTGGGACAGGGAAGAGACCCAGTACTTC. Residues: CASSPWDREETQYF. The full variable domain, with the rest looked up from reference TRBV9 and TRBJ2-5, is DSGVTQTPKHLITATGQRVTLRCSPRSGDLSVYWYQQSLDQGLQFLIQYYNGEERAKGNILERFSAQQFPDLHSELNLSSLELGDSALYFCASSPWDREETQYFGPGTRLLVL.

The chain employs TRBV9 and TRBJ1-1, with a tentative D call TRBD1 (6 bases). The CDR3 runs to 14 residues. Trimming removed 0 bases at V and 4 bases at J, with 10 bases between. CDR1 is SGDLS, CDR2 YYNGEE, per germline. In DNA, the CDR3 is TGTGCCAGCAGCGTAGTGGAGGGGGGCACTGAAGCTTTCTTT. This encodes CASSVVEGGTEAFF.

This clonotype was recorded a few times. The V and J genes are TRBV29-1 and TRBJ2-7, with a weak D call TRBD2 (6 bases). This CDR3 has 15 residues. V dropped 0 bases and J dropped 1 base, with 13 bases sitting between them. CDR1 and CDR2 from the germline V gene are SQVTM and ANQGSEA. This CDR3 is CSVEDPTSLSYEQYF. In nucleotides, the CDR3 is TGCAGCGTTGAAGATCCAACTAGCCTGTCCTACGAGCAGTACTTC.

The chain has TRBV29-1 and TRBJ1-2; no reliable D call. The germline V and J ends were trimmed by 1 base and 8 bases, with 23 bases remaining between them. Germline values: CDR1 SQVTM, CDR2 ANQGSEA. There are 16 residues in the CDR3. CDR3 coding DNA: TGCAGCGTTGAAGGATGGGCCACCGGCTTAGGTGGGGGCTACACCTTC. This translates into CSVEGWATGLGGGYTF.

The chain links TRBV4-1 to TRBJ2-7, with D perhaps matching TRBD1 or TRBD2 (6 bases each). Germline assignment: CDR1 MGHRA and CDR2 YSYEKL. Trimming left V 4 bases short and J 3 bases short, with 19 bases between. CDR3 length equals 16 residues. The CDR3 DNA follows: TGCGCCAGCAGCCTAGGAGGGACAAAACAACGCTACGAGCAGTACTTC. Amino acid sequence: CASSLGGTKQRYEQYF.

This rearrangement joins TRBV29-1 to TRBJ2-1, with TRBD2 identical over 8 bases. V lost 3 bases and J lost 2; bases outside the gene matches: 3. CDR3 length equals 14 residues. Germline CDR1 reads SQVTM; CDR2 reads ANQGSEA. The CDR3 DNA sequence: TGCAGCGTTGAGATAGCGGGACCCTACAATGAGCAGTTCTTC. Protein product: CSVEIAGPYNEQFF.

The genes are TRBV5-6 and TRBJ2-5; no definite D call. Trimming took off 0 bases at V and 13 bases at J, with 16 bases between the two ends. There are 13 residues in the CDR3. Germline V gene data show CDR1 as SGHDT and CDR2 as YYEEEE. The CDR3 DNA sequence: TGTGCCAGCAGCTTGGAAGTCGCGGCAGATTTGTACTTC. Encoded protein: CASSLEVAADLYF.

The DNA of the CDR3 is TGTGCCAGCAGCTTAGCGCTAATACTAGCCGAATACGAGCAGTACTTC. This codes for CASSLALILAEYEQYF. The gene calls are TRBV7-2 and TRBJ2-7, with D possibly TRBD2 on 6 matching bases. Trimming stripped 0 bases from V and 4 bases from J, with 16 bases between. The CDR3 sequence is 16 residues long. Germline V CDR1 and CDR2: SGHTA, FQGNSA. Filled out from reference TRBV7-2 and TRBJ2-7, the complete variable domain reads GAGVSQSPSNKVTEKGKDVELRCDPISGHTALYWYRQSLGQGLEFLIYFQGNSAPDKSGLPSDRFSAERTGGSVSTLTIQRTQQEDSAVYLCASSLALILAEYEQYFGPGTRLTVT.

In nucleotides, the CDR3 is TGTGCCAGCAGTCCAGGGGGCACTGAAGCTTTCTTT. Encoded protein: CASSPGGTEAFF. The chain uses TRBV12-3 or TRBV12-4 and TRBJ1-1, with TRBD1 matching 7 bases. With V trimmed by 5 bases and J by 4 bases, 1 base remained unmatched. The CDR3 is made up of 12 amino acids.